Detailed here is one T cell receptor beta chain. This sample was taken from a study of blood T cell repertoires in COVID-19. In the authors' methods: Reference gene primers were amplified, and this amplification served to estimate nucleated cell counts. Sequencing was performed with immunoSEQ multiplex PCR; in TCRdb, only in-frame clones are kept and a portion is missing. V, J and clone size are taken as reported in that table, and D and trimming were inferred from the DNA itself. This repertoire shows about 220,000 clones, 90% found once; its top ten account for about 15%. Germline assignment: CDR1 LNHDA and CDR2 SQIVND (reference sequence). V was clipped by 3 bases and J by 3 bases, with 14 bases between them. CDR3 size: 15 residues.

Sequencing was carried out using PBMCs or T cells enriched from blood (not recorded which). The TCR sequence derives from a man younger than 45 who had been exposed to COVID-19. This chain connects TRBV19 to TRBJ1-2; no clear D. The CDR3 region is CASSMLSDGDYGYTF. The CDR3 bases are TGTGCCAGTAGTATGTTGTCCGACGGGGACTATGGCTACACCTTC.